Below are 13 T cell receptor beta chains sequenced from a single sample in a study of OX40 agonist ivuxolimab in advanced cancers. Sequencing used immunoSEQ multiplex PCR; TCRdb keeps in-frame clones, though not all of them. The profile shows around 69,000 clones, 65% to 90% of them singletons. The specimen comprised CD4+ or CD8+ T cells sorted from blood, sampled in a trial of the OX40 agonist ivuxolimab. All receptors derive from an adult with an advanced solid tumor such as melanoma, head and neck, liver or kidney cancer.

The rearrangement joins TRBV5-1 to TRBJ1-1; 9 positions agree with TRBD1. The CDR3 extends over 16 amino acids. Germline loops: CDR1 SGHRS, CDR2 YFSETQ. Trimming took 7 bases from V and 4 from J; bases not matched to a gene: 14. CDR3 loop: CASGPGDRDLGTEAFF. The CDR3 bases are TGCGCCAGCGGCCCTGGGGACAGGGACCTCGGCACTGAAGCTTTCTTT.

The rearrangement links TRBV4-1 to TRBJ2-3; the match to TRBD2 covers 7 bases. Germline assignment: CDR1 MGHRA and CDR2 YSYEKL. V dropped 5 bases and J dropped 5; count of bases not matched to a gene: 10. The CDR3 totals 15 residues. As DNA, the CDR3 is TGCGCCAGCAGCTCAAGCATTCTAGCGGAAGATACGCAGTATTTT. This translates into CASSSSILAEDTQYF.

The chain links TRBV7-2 to TRBJ1-3; the D is unclear. The germline V and J ends were trimmed by 1 base and 0 bases, with 10 bases remaining between them. The CDR3 sequence is 16 residues long. Germline CDR1 reads SGHTA; CDR2 reads FQGNSA. The CDR3 sequence is CASSLGQADSGNTIYF. The DNA for the CDR3 is TGTGCCAGCAGCTTAGGGCAGGCGGACTCTGGAAACACCATATATTTT.

V gene TRBV19 combines with J gene TRBJ2-1; 9 positions match TRBD1. V shed 6 bases and J 8 bases; nucleotides not matched to a gene: 5. This CDR3 region has 13 residues. Germline lookup yields CDR1 LNHDA and CDR2 SQIVND (reference sequence). CDR3 residues: CASSRDRDYEQFF. CDR3 nucleotide sequence: TGTGCCAGTAGCCGGGACAGGGACTATGAGCAGTTCTTC.

The gene calls are TRBV6-5 and TRBJ1-4; D is possibly TRBD1 (6 bases). The CDR3 length is 14 residues. Germline CDR1 MNHEY, CDR2 SVGAGI. Trimming removed 6 bases from V and 2 bases from J, with 10 bases in between. The CDR3 loop reads CASRYGQTNEKLFF. As DNA, the CDR3 is TGTGCCAGCAGATACGGACAGACTAATGAAAAACTGTTTTTT.

Comments on this clone: At one end, the junction sequence differs from germline, possibly due to a read error. V usage is TRBV7-7 and J usage is TRBJ2-1; 7 nucleotides agree with TRBD1. Germline lookup yields CDR1 SSHAT and CDR2 FNYEAQ (reference sequence). This CDR3 is 14 amino acids long. CDR3 DNA: TGTGCTAGCAGTCCGGGACAGAGCTACAATGAGCAGTTCTTC. Protein product: CASSPGQSYNEQFF.

The rearrangement uses TRBV10-3 and TRBJ1-3, with 10 bases fitting TRBD1. Looked up from germline, CDR1 is ENHRY and CDR2 is SYGVKD. V was clipped by 6 bases and J by 6 bases; unmatched bases: 11. The CDR3 has 16 residues. The CDR3 DNA is TGTGCCATCAGCCTTAGCCCGGGACAGGGGAAAAACACCATATATTTT. This sequence encodes CAISLSPGQGKNTIYF.

V usage is TRBV10-3 and J usage is TRBJ2-2; D possibly corresponds to TRBD2 (6 bases). Germline CDR1 and CDR2: ENHRY and SYGVKD. The CDR3 runs to 14 residues. V dropped 8 bases and J dropped 4 bases, with 14 bases sitting between them. The DNA for the CDR3 is TGTGCCATCTCCGGAGGGACGGTCACCGGGGAGCTGTTTTTT. This sequence encodes CAISGGTVTGELFF.

The rearrangement joins TRBV28 to TRBJ1-1, with D possibly matching TRBD1 (6 bases). V lost 5 bases to trimming and J lost 0 bases, with 10 bases between them. The germline gives CDR1 MDHEN, CDR2 SYDVKM. The CDR3 contains 14 residues. CDR3 sequence: CASSGGALNTEAFF. CDR3 coding DNA: TGTGCCAGCAGTGGGGGGGCCCTGAACACTGAAGCTTTCTTT. The variable domain in full, completed from reference TRBV28 and TRBJ1-1, reads DVKVTQSSRYLVKRTGEKVFLECVQDMDHENMFWYRQDPGLGLRLIYFSYDVKMKEKGDIPEGYSVSREKKERFSLILESASTNQTSMYLCASSGGALNTEAFFGQGTRLTVV.

This clone showed up just once. V usage is TRBV5-1 and J usage is TRBJ2-2; 7 bases line up with TRBD2. CDR1 SGHRS and CDR2 YFSETQ come from the germline V gene. There are 17 residues in the CDR3. V was clipped by 0 bases and J by 0 bases; unmatched bases: 5. CDR3 protein: CASSLASGTANTGELFF. The CDR3 DNA reads as TGCGCCAGCAGCTTGGCCAGCGGGACCGCGAACACCGGGGAGCTGTTTTTT. Combining the CDR3 with reference TRBV5-1 and TRBJ2-2 gives the whole variable domain KAGVTQTPRYLIKTRGQQVTLSCSPISGHRSVSWYQQTPGQGLQFLFEYFSETQRNKGNFPGRFSGRQFSNSRSEMNVSTLELGDSALYLCASSLASGTANTGELFFGEGSRLTVL.

The genes are TRBV7-9 and TRBJ1-5; 8 bases map to TRBD1. Unmatched junction bases numbered 6, after V lost 8 bases and J lost 3 bases. The CDR3 contains 14 residues. CDR1 is SEHNR and CDR2 is FQNEAQ in the germline V gene (reference sequence). The CDR3 is CASRARGPNQPQHF. The CDR3 DNA reads TGTGCCAGCCGGGCCAGGGGGCCCAATCAGCCCCAGCATTTT.

The V gene is TRBV11-2, the J gene TRBJ2-5, with a tentative D call TRBD1 (6 bases). TRBJ2-7 matches the DNA end more closely, so the J call is doubtful. Looked up from germline, CDR1 is SGHAT and CDR2 is FQNNGV. This CDR3 comprises 16 residues. In DNA form, the CDR3 reads TGTGCCAGCAGCTCCAGGGGTGGGTGGGGTGAGTACGAGCAGTACTTC. This codes for CASSSRGGWGEYEQYF.

This chain uses TRBV15 with TRBJ1-4, with TRBD1 matching over 8 bases. This CDR3 contains 17 residues. V lost 1 base and J lost 4; bases outside the gene matches: 8. Germline V lookup: CDR1 LNHNV, CDR2 YYDKDF (reference sequence). The CDR3 loop is CATSRGQGAFSNEKLFF. The CDR3 DNA sequence: TGTGCCACCAGCAGAGGGCAGGGGGCGTTTAGTAATGAAAAACTGTTTTTT. Full variable domain (outside the CDR3, taken from reference TRBV15 and TRBJ1-4): DAMVIQNPRYQVTQFGKPVTLSCSQTLNHNVMYWYQQKSSQAPKLLFHYYDKDFNNEADTPDNFQSRRPNTSFCFLDIRSPGLGDTAMYLCATSRGQGAFSNEKLFFGSGTQLSVL.